This T cell receptor (beta chain) was captured in a study of blood T cell repertoires in COVID-19. TCRdb's table, derived via immunoSEQ multiplex PCR, lists solely in-frame clones and lacks some. The sample lists 100,000 to 150,000 clones; around 87% were seen once. Germline CDR1 LNHDA, CDR2 SQIVND (reference sequence). V was pared by 7 bases and J by 4 bases, with 5 bases of the junction left unmatched. The CDR3 extends over 14 amino acids. The sequence was collected from a man between 45 and 60 years old with active COVID-19. The rearrangement links TRBV19 to TRBJ2-2, with 8 bases fitting TRBD1. Sequencing input: peripheral blood. The CDR3 DNA reads as TGTGCCAGTACCCAAGGACAGGGCACCGGGGAGCTGTTTTTT. As protein: CASTQGQGTGELFF.